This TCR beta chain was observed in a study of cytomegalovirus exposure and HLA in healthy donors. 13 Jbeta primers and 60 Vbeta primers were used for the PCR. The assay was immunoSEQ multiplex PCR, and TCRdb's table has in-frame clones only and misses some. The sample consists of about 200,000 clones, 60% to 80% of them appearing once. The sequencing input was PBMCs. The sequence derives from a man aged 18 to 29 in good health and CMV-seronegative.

In DNA form, the CDR3 reads TGTGCCAGCAGCCCTCCCCGGTTCGGGACACCGAACACCGGGGAGCTGTTTTTT. Translation: CASSPPRFGTPNTGELFF. This sequence joins TRBV7-8 and TRBJ2-2, with a possible D match to TRBD1 (6 bases). The CDR3 consists of 18 residues. V was pared by 5 bases and J by 0 bases, with 19 bases between. The V gene's germline CDR1 is SGHVS and CDR2 FQNEAQ.